This T cell receptor (beta chain) derives from a study of healthy donors' naive CD4 and CD8 T cells. In the study overall: Donors, half of them female, were 20-25, 40-50 or 60-70 years old.

Naive T cells were sorted: CD4+CD8-CD45RO-CD45RA+ for CD4+, CD8+CD4-CD45RA+CD27bright for CD8+. Each TCR library used 500 ng of total RNA and a linear amplification protocol. Each CDR3 protein is one row after TCRdb ran MiXCR on the reads. The data contain 180,000 or so distinct CDR3 sequences, around 70% of them singletons. Material for sequencing was naive CD4+ and CD8+ T cells sorted from blood, pooled from several donors. This receptor was obtained from a pool of human donors in good health; the sample pools cells from several healthy donors.

The CDR3 loop is CASSLVAAGDYEQYF. DNA for the CDR3: TGTGCCAGCAGCTTGGTTGCCGCTGGCGATTACGAGCAGTACTTC. The chain couples TRBV5-4 to TRBJ2-7; D unclear. In germline, CDR1 is SGHNT, CDR2 YYREEE (reference sequence). The V gene lost 0 bases and the J gene lost 4 bases, with 14 bases spanning the gap. The CDR3 length is 15 residues.